This TCR beta chain appears in the sequencing data of a study of control samples from healthy donors and cancer patients. This clone occurred once. The CDR3 spans 14 residues. Germline V lookup: CDR1 SEHNR, CDR2 FQNEAQ (reference sequence). The V end was cut by 1 base, the J end by 4 bases, with 7 bases between. Method: immunoSEQ multiplex PCR; TCRdb's copy keeps in-frame clones and lacks some. The table includes about 130,000 clones, 92% detected once. The sample consisted of blood. This receptor was obtained from a woman in her forties or fifties in good health. The chain combines TRBV7-9 with TRBJ1-4; D is undetermined. CDR3: CASSLVQYNEKLFF. In nucleotides, the CDR3 is TGTGCCAGCAGCTTAGTACAGTATAATGAAAAACTGTTTTTT.